This record looks at one TCR beta chain sequence and its context. These data originate in a study of blood T cell repertoires in COVID-19. Whole-study context: COVID-19 samples collected from the United States, Italy and Spain covered acute and convalescent phases.

In the study's own analysis: Reference gene primer amplification gave nucleated cell count estimates. This table comes from immunoSEQ multiplex PCR, and its TCRdb copy is limited to in-frame clones, with some not included. Clonal size and the V and J genes are those of that table, whereas D and trimming came from the DNA. The sample carries some 150,000 clones, around 87% recorded once. The TCR sequence derives from a man between 45 and 60 years old with active COVID-19. Sequenced material: peripheral blood.

This chain's CDR3 is CAWSVGLTTGEQYF. The CDR3 DNA is TGTGCCTGGAGTGTTGGATTGACTACGGGGGAGCAGTACTTC. The chain employs TRBV30 and TRBJ2-7; D possibly corresponds to TRBD2 (5 bases). Germline V CDR1 and CDR2: GTSNPN, SVGIG (reference sequence). The CDR3 runs to 14 residues. Trimming took 0 bases from V and 7 from J, leaving 16 bases between them.